This TCR beta chain was sequenced during a study of blood T cells in healthy people across ages. Study summary: About one barcoded beta molecule per two T cells was the capture yield of template switching. Study-wide results and limits: Donor CMV status was unknown, possibly confounding expanded clonotype changes.

Alongside a J-beta primer mix, a sample-barcoded 5' primer served in a second PCR lasting about 7 to 11 cycles. Through a template-switch adaptor with 12 random nucleotides, each cDNA molecule received a tag. Each sample provided no less than 2.5 million CDR3-containing paired-end reads. TCRdb reprocessed the 5' RACE reads with MiXCR, giving one entry per CDR3 protein. The repertoire includes roughly 1.7 million distinct CDR3 sequences, about 32% of them detected once, and 10% to 12% sits in the top ten. Comment on this clonotype: Antigen specificity is unknown.

With V trimmed by 5 bases and J by 1 base, 10 bases remained unmatched. CDR1 is DFQATT and CDR2 is SNEGSKA in the germline V gene (reference sequence). CDR3 length equals 15 residues. Sequenced: blood. The genes are TRBV20-1 and TRBJ2-7, with TRBD1 identical over 8 bases. The receptor's source is a woman in her twenties or thirties in good health. CDR3 nucleotides: TGCAGTGCTGGACAGGGCCCGACCTCTTCCTACGAGCAGTACTTC. It encodes CSAGQGPTSSYEQYF.